Below are 21 T cell receptor beta chains sequenced from a single sample in a study of technical replicates of blood from several donors. Clones were sequenced by immunoSEQ multiplex PCR, and TCRdb holds only the in-frame ones, with some missing. The sample comprises about 59,000 clones, 85% to 95% of which are singletons, and approximately 4% rests with the top ten. Sequenced sample: PBMCs. The receptors originated from a human donor in good health. Some clones in this sample may be carry-over from other donors' samples.

The chain uses TRBV6-6 and TRBJ2-7; D is uncertain. The CDR3 contains 14 residues. Between the trimmed V and J ends, which lost 6 bases and 2 bases, there was a span of 14 bases. In germline, CDR1 is MNHNY, CDR2 SVGAGI (reference sequence). The CDR3 DNA sequence: TGTGCCAGCAGAGACTCTATAGCCGCCTACGAGCAGTACTTC. Translating it yields CASRDSIAAYEQYF.

The chain carries TRBV18 and TRBJ2-7, with 11 bases identical to TRBD1. With 4 bases clipped from V and 2 bases from J, the junction kept 1 base outside the gene matches. CDR1 and CDR2 from the germline V gene are KGHSH and LQKENI. The CDR3 is 14 residues long. Here the CDR3 reads CASSRGQGAYEQYF. The CDR3, as DNA: TGTGCCAGCTCACGGGGACAGGGGGCCTACGAGCAGTACTTC.

This clone was observed a handful of times. The rearrangement uses TRBV6-4 and TRBJ2-3, with 7 bases aligning to TRBD2. V shed 5 bases, J shed 6 bases, and the junction held 14 bases outside the gene matches. CDR3 length equals 16 residues. Germline V gene data show CDR1 as MRHNA and CDR2 as SNTAGT. The CDR3 nucleotides read TGTGCCAGCAGTCCCGAGGGTGAAGCGGGGCAGGATACGCAGTATTTT. Translating gives CASSPEGEAGQDTQYF.

The J gene is TRBJ1-1, the V gene TRBV7-2; D is unclear. Trimming stripped 1 base from V and 3 bases from J, with 9 bases between. Germline V gene lookup returns CDR1 SGHTA and CDR2 FQGNSA. This CDR3 is built from 14 residues. The CDR3 here is CASSLDILYTEAFF. The CDR3 region has the DNA TGTGCCAGCAGCTTAGACATTTTGTACACTGAAGCTTTCTTT.

The chain recombines TRBV5-1 with TRBJ2-2, with TRBD2 identical over 9 bases. CDR3 length: 18 residues. The germline gives CDR1 SGHRS, CDR2 YFSETQ. Trimming took 0 bases from V and 3 from J; bases not matched to a gene: 9. The CDR3 region is CASSLVLRGRADTGELFF. CDR3 coding DNA: TGCGCCAGCAGCTTGGTCCTCCGCGGGAGGGCCGACACCGGGGAGCTGTTTTTT.

The rearrangement joins TRBV7-2 to TRBJ2-6; D unresolved. V dropped 1 base and J dropped 2 bases, with 6 bases sitting between them. Germline V CDR1 and CDR2: SGHTA, FQGNSA. The CDR3 length is 15 residues. The CDR3 sequence is CASSLDSPGANVLTF. CDR3 bases: TGTGCCAGCAGCTTAGACAGCCCTGGGGCCAACGTCCTGACTTTC.

The rearrangement links TRBV11-2 to TRBJ2-7, with D possibly being TRBD2 (5 bases). Germline loops: CDR1 SGHAT, CDR2 FQNNGV. The CDR3 extends over 14 amino acids. Deletions cut 3 bases from V and 0 bases from J, with 9 bases between. CDR3 DNA sequence: TGTGCCAGCAGCTTTGGCCGGGGCTCCTACGAGCAGTACTTC. It translates to CASSFGRGSYEQYF. Full variable domain (rest looked up from reference TRBV11-2 and TRBJ2-7): EAGVAQSPRYKIIEKRQSVAFWCNPISGHATLYWYQQILGQGPKLLIQFQNNGVVDDSQLPKDRFSAERLKGVDSTLKIQPAKLEDSAVYLCASSFGRGSYEQYFGPGTRLTVT.

The chain has TRBV11-3 and TRBJ2-1, with 9 positions matching TRBD2. Germline V lookup: CDR1 SGHNT, CDR2 YENEEA. The CDR3 has 15 amino acids. The V and J ends lost 1 base and 5 bases, in that order; junction bases with no gene match: 3. The CDR3 coding sequence is TGTGCCAGCAGCTTAGGCGGGAGGGACCACAATGAGCAGTTCTTC. Translating gives CASSLGGRDHNEQFF.

This chain connects TRBV4-1 to TRBJ2-1, with D tentatively TRBD2 (6 bases). The CDR3 loop spans 16 amino acids. V was shortened by 3 bases and J by 4 bases, with 16 bases between the two germline ends. The germline gives CDR1 MGHRA, CDR2 YSYEKL. This CDR3 reads CASSHIAGTQYNEQFF. In DNA form, the CDR3 reads TGCGCCAGCAGCCACATCGCCGGGACTCAGTACAATGAGCAGTTCTTC.

This clone was observed a single time. The chain combines TRBV9 with TRBJ2-1; D remains ambiguous. The CDR3 is 14 amino acids. V lost 0 bases to trimming and J lost 4 bases, with 8 bases between them. Germline lookup yields CDR1 SGDLS and CDR2 YYNGEE. Here the CDR3 DNA reads TGTGCCAGCAGCGTAGGGAGAAGGTACAATGAGCAGTTCTTC. Translation gives CASSVGRRYNEQFF.

V usage is TRBV25-1 and J usage is TRBJ2-1; no clear D. Trimming left V 3 bases short and J 6 bases short, with 9 bases between. The length of the CDR3 is 13 residues. CDR1 is MGHDK and CDR2 is SYGVNS in the germline V gene. The CDR3 bases are TGTGCCAGCAGTGAGAGCCGAGTCAATGAGCAGTTCTTC. This codes for CASSESRVNEQFF.

The rearrangement joins TRBV6-1 to TRBJ2-1, with TRBD2 identical over 8 bases. The trim removed 6 bases at V and 8 bases at J, leaving 9 bases unmatched. The germline CDR1 and CDR2 sequences are MNHNS and SASEGT. The CDR3 totals 14 residues. CDR3 sequence (DNA): TGTGCCAGCAGCGACGGGGGGGGGCCGGATGAGCAGTTCTTC. Amino acid sequence: CASSDGGGPDEQFF.

The chain employs TRBV6-5 and TRBJ2-3, with a possible D match to TRBD2 (6 bases). The CDR3 is made up of 16 amino acids. From germline, CDR1 is MNHEY and CDR2 SVGAGI. Deletions cut 0 bases from V and 3 bases from J, with 13 bases between. This chain's CDR3 is CASSYSPGRGTDTQYF. As DNA, the CDR3 is TGTGCCAGCAGTTACTCGCCAGGCCGGGGGACAGATACGCAGTATTTT.

The rearrangement links TRBV9 to TRBJ2-1; TRBD2 matches at 15 bases. The CDR3 is made up of 16 amino acids. The germline gives CDR1 SGDLS, CDR2 YYNGEE. The V and J ends lost 0 bases and 6 bases, in that order; junction bases with no gene match: 1. The DNA for the CDR3 is TGTGCCAGCAGCGTAGGGACTAGCGGGGGGGCCAATGAGCAGTTCTTC. Translating it yields CASSVGTSGGANEQFF.

The rearrangement links TRBV19 to TRBJ1-5; the D gene is possibly TRBD1 (5 bases). Germline-derived CDR1 and CDR2 are LNHDA and SQIVND (reference sequence). The CDR3 runs 16 residues. V was cut by 1 base and J by 7 bases, with 17 bases left in between. CDR3 nucleotide sequence: TGTGCCAGTAGTATAGTCCCCGGGGGTGGAGGGCAGCCCCAGCATTTT. This translates into CASSIVPGGGGQPQHF.

This CDR3 reads CASSSGLADQETQYF. For the CDR3, the DNA is TGTGCCAGCAGCTCGGGGCTAGCGGACCAAGAGACCCAGTACTTC. The chain combines TRBV7-2 with TRBJ2-5; TRBD2 aligns across 7 bases. The junction had 5 bases not matched to a gene; V was cut back by 4 bases and J by 0 bases. The V gene's germline CDR1 is SGHTA and CDR2 FQGNSA. This CDR3 has 15 residues.

The chain combines TRBV7-8 with TRBJ2-1; D is perhaps TRBD2 (5 bases). This CDR3 has 15 amino acids. CDR1 and CDR2 (germline): SGHVS, FQNEAQ. Between the trimmed V and J ends, which lost 4 bases and 3 bases, there was a span of 13 bases. The CDR3 DNA reads TGTGCCAGCAGCTGGGAAACTAGTGTCTACAATGAGCAGTTCTTC. Its translation is CASSWETSVYNEQFF.

This chain uses TRBV13 with TRBJ1-2; TRBD1 might be the D (6 bases). This CDR3 contains 12 residues. V was clipped by 5 bases and J by 4 bases, with 8 bases between them. Germline CDR1 is PRHDT and CDR2 is FYEKMQ (reference sequence). The CDR3 region has the DNA TGTGCCAGCAGCGGGACACTCTATGGCTACACCTTC. This gives the protein CASSGTLYGYTF.

The V call is TRBV6-5, the J call TRBJ2-1; 9 bases agree with TRBD1. Germline assignment: CDR1 MNHEY and CDR2 SVGAGI. J gave up 3 bases and V 6 bases, and 6 bases lay outside the gene matches. The CDR3 has 15 amino acids. The CDR3 bases are TGTGCCAGCAGAAAACAGGGGGCGAACTACAATGAGCAGTTCTTC. Its translation is CASRKQGANYNEQFF.

The genes are TRBV4-3 and TRBJ2-1; 10 bases map to TRBD2. Germline assignment: CDR1 LGHNA and CDR2 YSLEER. The CDR3 has 16 residues. V was pared by 2 bases and J by 6 bases, with 7 bases of the junction left unmatched. CDR3 loop: CASSQKSGGAINEQFF. CDR3 DNA: TGCGCCAGCAGCCAAAAAAGCGGGGGGGCAATCAATGAGCAGTTCTTC.

V usage is TRBV7-2 and J usage is TRBJ1-5; 7 positions agree with TRBD1. The CDR3 has 14 amino acids. CDR1 and CDR2 (germline): SGHTA, FQGNSA. V lost 3 bases and J lost 3; bases outside the gene matches: 2. The CDR3 reads CASSLTGYNQPQHF. CDR3 coding DNA: TGTGCCAGCAGCTTGACAGGGTACAATCAGCCCCAGCATTTT.